The present entry profiles one TCR beta chain with its context. Its specificity is unknown. These data originate in a study of identical twins. cDNA carried unique molecular identifiers, and a universal primer site was added by template switching. From the 5' RACE reads, TCRdb called clonotypes with MiXCR, one entry per CDR3 protein. The sample consists of around 500,000 distinct CDR3 sequences, approximately 15% of them appearing once. Study-wide results and caveats: Zero-insertion analyses could be partly confounded by invariant MAIT and iNKT cells. Twin pairs had excess sharing that was weaker in beta out-of-frame sequences. Researchers reported excess low generation probability among twin-shared out-of-frame alpha sequences.

This CDR3 spans 16 amino acids. V was trimmed by 5 bases and J by 3 bases, leaving 17 bases between them. Germline V gene data show CDR1 as SGHAT and CDR2 as FQNNGV. This sample was also put to use in a study of yellow fever vaccine responses in identical twins.

The sequence was collected from a woman between 18 and 29 years old in good health. The V gene is TRBV11-2, the J gene TRBJ2-1; D is uncertain. Sequencing was done on a sample of CD4+ T cells sorted from blood. Here the CDR3 reads CASSTDRALIYNEQFF. The CDR3 DNA follows: TGTGCCAGCAGCACGGACCGGGCCCTCATCTACAATGAGCAGTTCTTC. Using reference TRBV11-2 and TRBJ2-1 for the parts outside the CDR3, the full variable domain is EAGVAQSPRYKIIEKRQSVAFWCNPISGHATLYWYQQILGQGPKLLIQFQNNGVVDDSQLPKDRFSAERLKGVDSTLKIQPAKLEDSAVYLCASSTDRALIYNEQFFGPGTRLTVL.